The clone carrying this T cell receptor beta chain is a singleton in its sample. Robust Merkel cell polyomavirus Large T antigen positivity by immunohistochemistry was seen in all patients' tumors. Using immunoSEQ multiplex PCR, the repertoire was profiled, and TCRdb retains in-frame clones only, with some absent. Found here are about 120 clones, approximately 84% of them singletons; the top ten hold 5% to 6%. This specimen comes from a study of tumor-infiltrating T cells and Merkel cell polyomavirus. The receptor's source is a man aged 65-85 years with Merkel cell carcinoma. The sequencing sample was made of Merkel cell polyomavirus peptide tetramer+ CD8+ T cells sorted from the tumor.

The CDR3: CASNLIRKTYGYTF. The CDR3 region has the DNA TGTGCCAGCAATCTAATACGAAAGACCTATGGCTACACCTTC. This chain joins TRBV5-2 and TRBJ1-2. TRBV5-2 is flagged as a pseudogene. The CDR3 has 14 residues.